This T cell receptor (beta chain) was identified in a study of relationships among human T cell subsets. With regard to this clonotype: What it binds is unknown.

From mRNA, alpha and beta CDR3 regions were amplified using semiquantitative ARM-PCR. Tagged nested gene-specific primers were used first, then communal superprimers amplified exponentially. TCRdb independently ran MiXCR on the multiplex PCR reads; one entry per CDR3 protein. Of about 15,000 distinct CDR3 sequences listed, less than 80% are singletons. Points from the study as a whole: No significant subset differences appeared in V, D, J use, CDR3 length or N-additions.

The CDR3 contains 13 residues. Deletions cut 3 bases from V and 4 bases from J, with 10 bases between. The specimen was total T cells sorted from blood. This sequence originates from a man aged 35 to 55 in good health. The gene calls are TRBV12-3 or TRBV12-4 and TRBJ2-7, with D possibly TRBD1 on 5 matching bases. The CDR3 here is CASSFQGAYEQYF. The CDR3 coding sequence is TGTGCCAGCAGTTTCCAGGGTGCGTACGAGCAGTACTTC.